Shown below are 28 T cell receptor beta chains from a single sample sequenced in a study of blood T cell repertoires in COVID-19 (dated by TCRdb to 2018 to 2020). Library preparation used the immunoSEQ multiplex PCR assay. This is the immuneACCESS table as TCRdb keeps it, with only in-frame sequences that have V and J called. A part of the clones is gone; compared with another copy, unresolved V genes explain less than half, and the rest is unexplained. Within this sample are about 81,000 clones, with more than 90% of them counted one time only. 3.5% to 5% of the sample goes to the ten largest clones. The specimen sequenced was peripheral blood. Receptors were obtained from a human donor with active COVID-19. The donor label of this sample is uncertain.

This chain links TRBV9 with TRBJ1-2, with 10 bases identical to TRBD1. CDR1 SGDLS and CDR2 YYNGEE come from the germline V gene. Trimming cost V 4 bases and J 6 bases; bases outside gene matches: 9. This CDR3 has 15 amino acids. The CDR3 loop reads CASSSPGQGSNGYTF. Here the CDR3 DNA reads TGTGCCAGCAGCTCTCCGGGACAGGGGTCGAATGGCTACACCTTC.

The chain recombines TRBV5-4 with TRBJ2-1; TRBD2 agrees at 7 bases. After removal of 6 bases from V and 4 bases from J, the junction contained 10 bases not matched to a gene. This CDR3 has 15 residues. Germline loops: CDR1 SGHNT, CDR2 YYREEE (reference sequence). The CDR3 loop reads CASKPNRGDYNEQFF. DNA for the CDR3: TGTGCCAGCAAGCCGAACCGGGGGGATTACAATGAGCAGTTCTTC.

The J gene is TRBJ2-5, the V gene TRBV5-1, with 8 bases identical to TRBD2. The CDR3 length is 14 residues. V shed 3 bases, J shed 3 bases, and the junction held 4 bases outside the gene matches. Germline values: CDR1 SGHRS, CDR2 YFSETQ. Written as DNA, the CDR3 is TGCGCCAGCAGCTCACGGGGGGGCGAAGAGACCCAGTACTTC. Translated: CASSSRGGEETQYF.

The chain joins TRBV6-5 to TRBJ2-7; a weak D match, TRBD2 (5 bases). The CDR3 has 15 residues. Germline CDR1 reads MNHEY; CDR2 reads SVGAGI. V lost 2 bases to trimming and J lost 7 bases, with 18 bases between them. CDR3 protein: CASSYVRPAGMEQYF. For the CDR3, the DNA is TGTGCCAGCAGTTACGTTAGACCCGCCGGGATGGAGCAGTACTTC.

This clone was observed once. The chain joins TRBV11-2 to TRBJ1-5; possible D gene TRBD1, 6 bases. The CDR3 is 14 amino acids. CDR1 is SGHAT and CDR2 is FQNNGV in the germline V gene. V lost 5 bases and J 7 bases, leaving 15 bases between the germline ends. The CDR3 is CASSRGGAGQPQHF. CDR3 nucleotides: TGTGCCAGCAGCCGGGGGGGGGCTGGGCAGCCCCAGCATTTT.

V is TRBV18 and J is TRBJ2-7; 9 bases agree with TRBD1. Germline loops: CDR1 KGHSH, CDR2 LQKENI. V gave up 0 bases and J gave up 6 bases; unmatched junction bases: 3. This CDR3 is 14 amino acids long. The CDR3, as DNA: TGTGCCAGCTCACCACCGACAGGGGGGGCCGAGCAGTACTTC. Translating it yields CASSPPTGGAEQYF. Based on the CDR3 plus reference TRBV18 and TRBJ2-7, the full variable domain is NAGVMQNPRHLVRRRGQEARLRCSPMKGHSHVYWYRQLPEEGLKFMVYLQKENIIDESGMPKERFSAEFPKEGPSILRIQQVVRGDSAAYFCASSPPTGGAEQYFGPGTRLTVT.

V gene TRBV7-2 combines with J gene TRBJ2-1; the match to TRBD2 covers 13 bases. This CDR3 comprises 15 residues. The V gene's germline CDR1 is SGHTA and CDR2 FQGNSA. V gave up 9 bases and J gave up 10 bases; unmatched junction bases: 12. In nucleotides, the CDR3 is TGTGCCAGTTCGGGGGACGGGACTAGCGGGGCAGAGCAGTTCTTC. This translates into CASSGDGTSGAEQFF.

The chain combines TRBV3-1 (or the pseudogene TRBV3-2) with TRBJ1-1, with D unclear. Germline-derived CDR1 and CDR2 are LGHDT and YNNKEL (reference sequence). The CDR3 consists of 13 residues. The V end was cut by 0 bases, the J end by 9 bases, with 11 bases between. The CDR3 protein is CASSQDVQKKAFF. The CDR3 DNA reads TGTGCCAGCAGCCAAGATGTGCAGAAGAAAGCTTTCTTT.

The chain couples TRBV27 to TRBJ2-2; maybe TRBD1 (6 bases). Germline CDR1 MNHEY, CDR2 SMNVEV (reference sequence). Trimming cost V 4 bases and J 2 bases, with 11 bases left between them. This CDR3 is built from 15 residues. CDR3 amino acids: CASSSRTANTGELFF. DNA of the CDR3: TGTGCCAGCAGTTCTAGGACAGCAAACACCGGGGAGCTGTTTTTT.

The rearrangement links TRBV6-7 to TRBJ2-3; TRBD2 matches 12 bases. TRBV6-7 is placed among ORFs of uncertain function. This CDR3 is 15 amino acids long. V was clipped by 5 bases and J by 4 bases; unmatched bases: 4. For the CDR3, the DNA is TGTGCCAGCAGTCCTAGCGGGAGGGTTCCAGATACGCAGTATTTT. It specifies CASSPSGRVPDTQYF.

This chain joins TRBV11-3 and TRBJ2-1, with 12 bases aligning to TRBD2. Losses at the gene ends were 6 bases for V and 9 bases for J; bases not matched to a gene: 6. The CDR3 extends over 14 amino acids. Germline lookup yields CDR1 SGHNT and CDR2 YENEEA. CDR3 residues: CASSGKLAGGEQFF. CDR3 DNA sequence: TGTGCCAGCAGTGGGAAACTAGCGGGAGGTGAGCAGTTCTTC.

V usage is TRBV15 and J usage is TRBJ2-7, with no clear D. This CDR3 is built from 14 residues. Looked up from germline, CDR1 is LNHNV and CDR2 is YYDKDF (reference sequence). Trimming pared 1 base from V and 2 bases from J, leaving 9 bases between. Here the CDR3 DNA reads TGTGCCACCAGCAGAGTAGACACCCCCTACGAGCAGTACTTC. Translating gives CATSRVDTPYEQYF.

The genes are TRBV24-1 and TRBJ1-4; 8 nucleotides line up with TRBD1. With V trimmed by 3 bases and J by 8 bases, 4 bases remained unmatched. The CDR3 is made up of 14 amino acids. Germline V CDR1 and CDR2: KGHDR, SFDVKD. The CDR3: CATSDPGTGEKLFF. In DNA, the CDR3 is TGTGCCACCAGTGATCCCGGGACAGGAGAAAAACTGTTTTTT.

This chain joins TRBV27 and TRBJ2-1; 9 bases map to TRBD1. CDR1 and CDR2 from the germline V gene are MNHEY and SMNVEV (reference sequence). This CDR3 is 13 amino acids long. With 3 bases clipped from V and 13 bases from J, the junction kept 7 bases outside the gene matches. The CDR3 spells CASSLGGQGGQFF. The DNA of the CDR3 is TGTGCCAGCAGTTTGGGGGGACAGGGTGGACAGTTCTTC.

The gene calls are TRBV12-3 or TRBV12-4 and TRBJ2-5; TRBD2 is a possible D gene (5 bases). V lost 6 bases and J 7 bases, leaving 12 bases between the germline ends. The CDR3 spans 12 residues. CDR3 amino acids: CASRPAAGTQYF. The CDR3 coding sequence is TGTGCCAGCAGGCCGGCCGCGGGGACCCAGTACTTC.

The CDR3 bases are TGTGCCAGCAGCTCAGACTGGCGCTCTGGGGCCAACGTCCTGACTTTC. Amino acids: CASSSDWRSGANVLTF. The V call is TRBV5-6, the J call TRBJ2-6; no clear D gene. Per the germline V gene, CDR1 is SGHDT and CDR2 is YYEEEE. V lost 3 bases to trimming and J lost 0 bases, with 10 bases between them. CDR3 length: 16 amino acids.

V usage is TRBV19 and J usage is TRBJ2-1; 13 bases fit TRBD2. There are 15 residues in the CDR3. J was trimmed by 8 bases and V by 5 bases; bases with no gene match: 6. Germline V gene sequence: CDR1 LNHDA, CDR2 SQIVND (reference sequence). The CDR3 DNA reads TGTGCCAGTAGTGAACTAGCGGGGGGGAGTTATGAGCAGTTCTTC. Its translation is CASSELAGGSYEQFF.

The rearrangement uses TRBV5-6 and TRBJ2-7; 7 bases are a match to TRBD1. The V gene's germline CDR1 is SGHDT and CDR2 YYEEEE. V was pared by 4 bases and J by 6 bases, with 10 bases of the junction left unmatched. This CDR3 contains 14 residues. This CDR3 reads CASSPRTGWGEQYF. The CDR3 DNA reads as TGTGCCAGCAGCCCACGGACAGGTTGGGGCGAGCAGTACTTC.

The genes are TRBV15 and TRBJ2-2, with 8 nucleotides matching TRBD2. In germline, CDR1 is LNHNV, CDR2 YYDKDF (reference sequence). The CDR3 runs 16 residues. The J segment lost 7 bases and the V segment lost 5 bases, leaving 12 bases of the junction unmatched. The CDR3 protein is CATSSRVAGRGGELFF. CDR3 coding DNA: TGTGCCACCAGCTCCCGAGTAGCGGGAAGGGGCGGGGAGCTGTTTTTT.

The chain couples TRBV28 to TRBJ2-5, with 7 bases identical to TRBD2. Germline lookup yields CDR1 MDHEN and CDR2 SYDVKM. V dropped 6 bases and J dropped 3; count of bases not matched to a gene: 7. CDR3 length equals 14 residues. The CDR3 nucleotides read TGTGCCAGCAGCCACGGACTAGACGAAGAGACCCAGTACTTC. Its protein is CASSHGLDEETQYF.

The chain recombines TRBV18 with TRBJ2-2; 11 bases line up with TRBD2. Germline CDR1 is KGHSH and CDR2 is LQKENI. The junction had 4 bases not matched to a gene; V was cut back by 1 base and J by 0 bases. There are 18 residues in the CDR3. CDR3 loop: CASSPRTSGPANTGELFF. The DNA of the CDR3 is TGTGCCAGCTCACCACGGACTAGCGGGCCCGCGAACACCGGGGAGCTGTTTTTT.

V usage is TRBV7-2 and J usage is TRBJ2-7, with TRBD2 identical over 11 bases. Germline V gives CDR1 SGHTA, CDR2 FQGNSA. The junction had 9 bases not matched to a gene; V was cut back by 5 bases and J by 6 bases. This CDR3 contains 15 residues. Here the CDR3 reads CASSIISGGAFEQYF. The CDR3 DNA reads TGTGCCAGCAGCATCATTAGCGGGGGGGCATTCGAGCAGTACTTC.

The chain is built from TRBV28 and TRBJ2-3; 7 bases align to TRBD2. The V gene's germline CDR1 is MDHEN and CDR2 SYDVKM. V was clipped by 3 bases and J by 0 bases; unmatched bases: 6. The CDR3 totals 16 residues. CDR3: CASSLVGLGSTDTQYF. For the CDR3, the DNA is TGTGCCAGCAGTTTGGTTGGACTAGGCAGCACAGATACGCAGTATTTT.

For the CDR3, the DNA is TGTGCCAGCCGAGTAATCGTAACAGGGCACACTGAAGCTTTCTTT. It encodes CASRVIVTGHTEAFF. The genes are TRBV6-5 and TRBJ1-1; D possibly corresponds to TRBD1 (6 bases). Germline lookup yields CDR1 MNHEY and CDR2 SVGAGI. The ends were cut back, 8 bases at V and 3 bases at J, with 19 bases in the middle. CDR3 length equals 15 residues.

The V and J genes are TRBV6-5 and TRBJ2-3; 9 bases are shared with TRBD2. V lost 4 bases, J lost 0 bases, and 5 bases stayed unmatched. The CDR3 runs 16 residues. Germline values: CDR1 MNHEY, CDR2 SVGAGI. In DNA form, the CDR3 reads TGTGCCAGCAGTTCCCGGAGCGGGGGGAGCACAGATACGCAGTATTTT. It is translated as CASSSRSGGSTDTQYF.

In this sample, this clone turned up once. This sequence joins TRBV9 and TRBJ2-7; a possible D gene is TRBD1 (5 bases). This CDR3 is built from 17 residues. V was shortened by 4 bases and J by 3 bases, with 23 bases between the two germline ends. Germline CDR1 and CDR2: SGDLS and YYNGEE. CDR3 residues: CASSPTGSLGNVYEQYF. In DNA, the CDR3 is TGTGCCAGCAGCCCCACAGGTTCGTTAGGGAATGTCTACGAGCAGTACTTC. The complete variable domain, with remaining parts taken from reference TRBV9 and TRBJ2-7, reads DSGVTQTPKHLITATGQRVTLRCSPRSGDLSVYWYQQSLDQGLQFLIQYYNGEERAKGNILERFSAQQFPDLHSELNLSSLELGDSALYFCASSPTGSLGNVYEQYFGPGTRLTVT.

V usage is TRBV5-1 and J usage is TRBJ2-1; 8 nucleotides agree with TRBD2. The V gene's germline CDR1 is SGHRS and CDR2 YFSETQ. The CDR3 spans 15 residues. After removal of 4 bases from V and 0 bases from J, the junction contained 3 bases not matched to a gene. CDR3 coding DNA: TGCGCCAGCAGCCCCAGCGGGAGCTCCTACAATGAGCAGTTCTTC. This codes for CASSPSGSSYNEQFF.

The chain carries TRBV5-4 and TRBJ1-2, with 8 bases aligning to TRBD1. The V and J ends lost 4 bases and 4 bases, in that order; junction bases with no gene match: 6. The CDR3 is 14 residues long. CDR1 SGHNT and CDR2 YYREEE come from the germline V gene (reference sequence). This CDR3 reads CASSTTGVGYGYTF. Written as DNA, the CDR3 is TGTGCCAGCAGCACGACAGGGGTCGGCTATGGCTACACCTTC.